The 21 T cell receptor beta chains below were found in one sample sequenced in a study of blood T cell repertoires in COVID-19. Only in-frame clones appear in the TCRdb table, and some are missing; sequencing was by immunoSEQ multiplex PCR. The sample contains roughly 180,000 clones, 81% of which appear only once. Sequenced sample: PBMCs or T cells enriched from blood (not recorded which). The source of these receptors is a middle-aged woman with acute COVID-19.

V is TRBV6-5 and J is TRBJ2-4, with TRBD1 as a possible D gene (6 bases). Germline CDR1 MNHEY, CDR2 SVGAGI. CDR3 length: 15 residues. Trimming stripped 7 bases from V and 9 bases from J, with 22 bases between. CDR3 nucleotides: TGTGCCAGCAACCAGGACAGACCACCAGCTGGCATTCAGTACTTC. It is translated as CASNQDRPPAGIQYF.

The chain couples TRBV18 to TRBJ1-2, with D tentatively TRBD1 (6 bases). With 2 bases removed from V and 2 bases from J, the gap between germline ends came to 9 bases. Looked up from germline, CDR1 is KGHSH and CDR2 is LQKENI. The CDR3 totals 14 residues. The CDR3 spells CASSPEGVNYGYTF. CDR3 sequence (DNA): TGTGCCAGCTCACCAGAGGGGGTGAACTATGGCTACACCTTC.

J is TRBJ2-7 and V is TRBV5-1; 10 bases are shared with TRBD2. Germline V gene sequence: CDR1 SGHRS, CDR2 YFSETQ. CDR3 length: 16 residues. V shed 0 bases and J 0 bases; nucleotides not matched to a gene: 3. The DNA of the CDR3 is TGCGCCAGCAGCTTGGTACTAGCGGGAAGCTCCTACGAGCAGTACTTC. The encoded protein is CASSLVLAGSSYEQYF.

This clone was seen a handful of times. This chain links TRBV3-1 (or the pseudogene TRBV3-2) with TRBJ2-2; 7 nucleotides agree with TRBD2. Germline V gene lookup returns CDR1 LGHDT and CDR2 YNNKEL (reference sequence). This CDR3 spans 16 amino acids. J was trimmed by 5 bases and V by 1 base; bases with no gene match: 7. The CDR3 here is CASSQGAGAVTGELFF. Here the CDR3 DNA reads TGTGCCAGCAGCCAAGGCGCGGGAGCTGTAACCGGGGAGCTGTTTTTT.

The rearrangement links TRBV6-4 to TRBJ2-3; tentative D call: TRBD2 (6 bases). V dropped 11 bases and J dropped 6 bases, with 9 bases sitting between them. The germline V gene has CDR1 MRHNA and CDR2 SNTAGT. The CDR3 runs 10 residues. CDR3 amino acids: CAARGDTQYF. The CDR3 DNA follows: TGTGCCGCACGGGGGGATACGCAGTATTTT.

This sequence joins TRBV15 and TRBJ1-4; D gene unclear. The germline gives CDR1 LNHNV, CDR2 YYDKDF (reference sequence). Trimming took off 11 bases at V and 14 bases at J, with 12 bases between the two ends. This CDR3 region has 9 residues. The CDR3 loop is CADYHGLFF. In DNA, the CDR3 is TGTGCCGACTATCATGGGCTGTTTTTT.

This clone was counted a few times. CDR3 in amino acids: CASSSRRGLDTIYF. The CDR3 nucleotides are TGTGCCAGCAGCTCCCGCCGGGGGTTGGACACCATATATTTT. The rearrangement joins TRBV11-2 to TRBJ1-3, with D tentatively TRBD1 (5 bases). The CDR3 totals 14 residues. Trimming shortened V by 4 bases and J by 8 bases, and 15 bases separated the two germline ends. The germline gives CDR1 SGHAT, CDR2 FQNNGV.

The chain couples TRBV5-1 to TRBJ2-3; 7 bases match TRBD2. V lost 1 base and J lost 6; bases outside the gene matches: 5. The CDR3 loop spans 14 amino acids. Germline V gene lookup returns CDR1 SGHRS and CDR2 YFSETQ. The CDR3 DNA follows: TGCGCCAGCAGCTTGTTGGCGGGGGAGGATACGCAGTATTTT. Protein sequence: CASSLLAGEDTQYF.

V is TRBV6-1 and J is TRBJ2-5, with a possible D match to TRBD1 (5 bases). Deletions cut 3 bases from V and 2 bases from J, with 10 bases between. Germline V CDR1 and CDR2: MNHNS, SASEGT. The CDR3 loop spans 14 amino acids. The CDR3 DNA reads TGTGCCAGCAGTGACACAGGACCTCAAGAGACCCAGTACTTC. Encoded protein: CASSDTGPQETQYF.

This chain connects TRBV6-1 to TRBJ1-5, with D uncertain. Germline-derived CDR1 and CDR2 are MNHNS and SASEGT. There are 16 residues in the CDR3. V was cut by 0 bases and J by 2 bases, with 11 bases left in between. Written as DNA, the CDR3 is TGTGCCAGCAGTGAAGCGGACGGGATCGGCAATCAGCCCCAGCATTTT. Protein: CASSEADGIGNQPQHF.

This chain uses TRBV10-1 with TRBJ2-1; D is possibly TRBD1 (6 bases). Germline CDR1 is WNHNN and CDR2 is SYGVQD (reference sequence). The CDR3 sequence is 17 residues long. The V end lost 4 bases, the J end lost 7 bases, and 23 bases lay between the germline ends. For the CDR3, the DNA is TGCGCCAGCAGTGGTTCAGGGGCGGACCCCCGAGGTAATGAGCAGTTCTTC. It encodes CASSGSGADPRGNEQFF.

This clone showed up just once. The V and J genes are TRBV11-3 and TRBJ1-1, with 9 bases fitting TRBD1. The CDR3 covers 15 residues. Germline trimming cut 0 bases from V and 5 bases from J; bases unmatched to any gene: 4. CDR1 is SGHNT and CDR2 is YENEEA in the germline V gene. CDR3 in DNA: TGTGCCAGCAGCTTAGACGGGACAGGGAGAACTGAAGCTTTCTTT. Protein: CASSLDGTGRTEAFF. The entire variable domain, with the rest obtained from reference TRBV11-3 and TRBJ1-1, is as follows: EAGVVQSPRYKIIEKKQPVAFWCNPISGHNTLYWYLQNLGQGPELLIRYENEEAVDDSQLPKDRFSAERLKGVDSTLKIQPAELGDSAVYLCASSLDGTGRTEAFFGQGTRLTVV.

The CDR3 nucleotides are TGTGCCAGCAGCGGCTTCCAGGACTTGGGCTCCTACAATGAGCAGTTCTTC. It encodes CASSGFQDLGSYNEQFF. The rearrangement links TRBV2 to TRBJ2-1; the D gene is possibly TRBD2 (5 bases). Germline lookup yields CDR1 SNHLY and CDR2 FYNNEI. Trimming left V 6 bases short and J 0 bases short, with 18 bases between. This CDR3 is built from 17 residues.

The genes are TRBV19 and TRBJ2-2, with TRBD1 matching 9 bases. The CDR3 extends over 15 amino acids. Germline loops: CDR1 LNHDA, CDR2 SQIVND (reference sequence). After removal of 5 bases from V and 4 bases from J, the junction contained 5 bases not matched to a gene. This CDR3 reads CASSFDRGVTGELFF. The CDR3, as DNA: TGTGCCAGTAGTTTCGACAGGGGGGTCACCGGGGAGCTGTTTTTT.

The CDR3 DNA is TGTGCCTCTCAAGCCGACCGAGGGAAAAGAGATCAGCCCCAGCATTTT. It yields the protein CASQADRGKRDQPQHF. The V gene is TRBV9, the J gene TRBJ1-5; no clear D gene. There are 16 residues in the CDR3. Germline CDR1 is SGDLS and CDR2 is YYNGEE. Trimming pared 10 bases from V and 5 bases from J, leaving 25 bases between.

The chain combines TRBV4-2 with TRBJ1-3, with D possibly being TRBD1 (5 bases). Germline CDR1 LGHNA, CDR2 YNFKEQ. The CDR3 covers 14 residues. Trimming removed 4 bases from V and 0 bases from J, with 7 bases in between. The CDR3 loop is CASSPGVSGNTIYF. CDR3 in DNA: TGTGCCAGCAGCCCGGGGGTCTCTGGAAACACCATATATTTT.

This clone was found once. V usage is TRBV19 and J usage is TRBJ2-1, with 12 bases lining up with TRBD2. The CDR3 sequence is 17 residues long. CDR1 and CDR2 (germline): LNHDA, SQIVND (reference sequence). The J segment lost 2 bases and the V segment lost 7 bases, leaving 9 bases of the junction unmatched. In DNA, the CDR3 is TGTGCCAGTACCTTATCGCGGACTAGCGGGACCTACAATGAGCAGTTCTTC. Encoded protein: CASTLSRTSGTYNEQFF.

This clone has a handful of counts. The J gene is TRBJ1-2, the V gene TRBV3-1 (or the pseudogene TRBV3-2), with D uncertain. The CDR3 runs 14 residues. The germline CDR1 and CDR2 sequences are LGHDT and YNNKEL (reference sequence). V dropped 7 bases and J dropped 8 bases, with 20 bases sitting between them. CDR3 in amino acids: CASNHRGTGGGYTF. In DNA form, the CDR3 reads TGTGCCAGCAACCACCGGGGAACCGGAGGAGGCTACACCTTC.

The chain employs TRBV4-2 and TRBJ2-1; TRBD2 agrees at 12 bases. The length of the CDR3 is 21 residues. Germline V gene sequence: CDR1 LGHNA, CDR2 YNFKEQ. J was trimmed by 7 bases and V by 0 bases; bases with no gene match: 19. CDR3 bases: TGTGCCAGCAGCCAAGATATAGGAGCTCGGGCTAGCGGGAGGGTCATGAATGAGCAGTTCTTC. Translation gives CASSQDIGARASGRVMNEQFF.

The rearrangement joins TRBV19 to TRBJ1-2; D gene ambiguous. Germline values: CDR1 LNHDA, CDR2 SQIVND (reference sequence). This CDR3 comprises 13 residues. The V end lost 1 base, the J end lost 2 bases, and 5 bases lay between the germline ends. The CDR3 spells CASSIGVNYGYTF. For the CDR3, the DNA is TGTGCCAGTAGTATAGGCGTAAACTATGGCTACACCTTC.

V usage is TRBV6-5 and J usage is TRBJ1-1; the D is unclear. CDR1 MNHEY and CDR2 SVGAGI come from the germline V gene. Trimming shortened V by 0 bases and J by 1 base, and 6 bases separated the two germline ends. The CDR3 has 14 residues. The CDR3 protein is CASSYSAGNTEAFF. The CDR3 region has the DNA TGTGCCAGCAGTTACTCAGCAGGGAACACTGAAGCTTTCTTT.